This T cell receptor (beta chain) was found in a study of blood T cell repertoires in COVID-19 (dated by TCRdb to the early 2020s). Some background on the complete study: Samples covering the acute and convalescent phases of COVID-19 were provided by collaborators in the United States, Italy and Spain. The prospective study material was composed of cDNA or gDNA derived from T cells, B-cell-depleted T cells, or PBMCs. The dataset comprised deeply sampled blood TCRbeta repertoires from subjects exposed to, actively infected with, or recovered from COVID-19. The repertoires were released in a freely available public database meant as a resource for research on the immune response to SARS-CoV-2. Samples came from the ongoing ImmuneRACE study (first 160 participants) plus 1,254 subjects from 6 global collaborators. A de-identified subject ID, COVID-19 status, age in years and sex were almost always included in the sample metadata. Where available, HLA class I and class II types were taken from metadata supplied by the sample provider and were not determined by assay-based typing.

Whole blood was collected in K2EDTA tubes by collaborating institutions according to the institutions' own protocols. Collaborator samples were shipped for TCRbeta analysis as frozen whole blood, isolated PBMCs, or DNA extracted from either sample type. About this clone: It has no known antigen specificity. No clone much larger than this one lies a single base away; base qualities are absent.

Results the study describes overall, beyond this receptor: The amount of clinical and demographic metadata varied by source and participant and was provided uncurated.

The CDR3, from cysteine to phenylalanine, totals 14 residues. Only CDR3 DNA is held: 42 bases, read in frame from base 1. V is clipped by 6 bases and J by 6 bases, and the sequence between their germline boundaries is 16 bases long. The germline V gene yields MNHEY for CDR1 and SVGAGI for CDR2. TCRbeta CDR3 regions were amplified from genomic DNA by means of the immunoSEQ Assay, a bias-controlled multiplex PCR. The authors' pipeline ran thus. Nucleated cell counts per sample were estimated from amplification of reference gene primers within the assay. To quantify the absolute abundance of each unique TCRbeta CDR3 rearrangement, sequence reads were collapsed and filtered. Productive Simpson clonality was computed per sample as the square root of Simpson's diversity index over productive rearrangements. Here the immuneACCESS table is served through TCRdb, limited to in-frame sequences with V and J called. Missing clones are a known gap in these copies; in checked studies unresolved V genes cover under half, and the rest lacks a known reason. The V and J calls and the clone size are those of that table, but D and trimming were determined from the DNA. This sample is represented by some 30,000 clones; roughly 80% of them were singletons. In total, the top ten clones hold about 10% of the sample.

The sequence was obtained from an elderly man with active COVID-19. What was sequenced was peripheral blood. In this chain, TRBV6-5 is recombined with TRBJ2-3, with no D gene named confidently. The DNA sequence is given as TGTGCCAGCAGACCCGACTGGTTCAGTGATACGCAGTATTTT. Translated, it reads CASRPDWFSDTQYF.